This TCR beta chain came from a study of T cell clusters in autoimmune cytopenias. This clonotype is classed as large by frequency. TRB amplification used 250 ng of peripheral blood genomic DNA. TRB rearrangements were amplified by touch-down multiplex PCR with mixed TRB-A/B primers. TCRdb reanalyzed the multiplex PCR reads, giving one entry per CDR3 protein sequence and no DNA. The sample shows over a thousand distinct CDR3 sequences, and 54% sits with its ten largest clones. The CDR3 loop spans 12 amino acids. Germline V gene data show CDR1 as LNHDA and CDR2 as SQIVND (reference sequence). The same data also went into a second study, on T cell repertoires in aging, cancer and after chemotherapy.

The TCR comes from a human donor with chronic lymphocytic leukemia. Sequencing was done on a sample of peripheral blood. This chain connects TRBV19 to TRBJ2-1; TCRdb's D call, TRBD2, is unchecked because there is no DNA. CDR3 region: CATGTTYNEQFF.